A selection of T cell receptor beta chains follows, all from one sample in a study of blood T cell repertoires in COVID-19. Some clones are missing from TCRdb's copy, which holds only in-frame ones; the method was immunoSEQ multiplex PCR. Of around 150,000 clones listed, 75% to 80% are singletons. The source material was PBMCs or T cells enriched from blood (not recorded which). Receptors originate from a woman in her fifties or sixties who had recovered from COVID-19. Both conserved end residues are part of each CDR3. D genes are given only for firm matches. Clone size is stated in some rows and not others, as once, few, many or a class when expanded.

length: 15
D: -
size: -
V: TRBV5-5
J: TRBJ1-2
CDR3: CASSLAVQGLYGYTF
DNA: TGTGCCAGCAGCTTGGCCGTCCAGGGGTTATATGGCTACACCTTC

length: 16
D: -
size: once
V: TRBV4-1
J: TRBJ1-4
CDR3: CASSQEGLQLMGKLFF
DNA: TGCGCCAGCAGCCAAGAGGGGCTGCAACTAATGGGGAAACTGTTTTTT

length: 14
D: TRBD1
size: -
V: TRBV27
J: TRBJ2-7
CDR3: CASSPGDRAYEQYF
DNA: TGTGCCAGCAGTCCAGGGGACAGAGCCTACGAGCAGTACTTC

length: 16
D: TRBD1
size: few
V: TRBV28
J: TRBJ1-2
CDR3: CASSFTPQGPDYGYTF
DNA: TGTGCCAGCAGTTTCACCCCACAGGGGCCAGACTATGGCTACACCTTC

length: 18
D: TRBD2
size: few
V: TRBV3-1/TRBV3-2
J: TRBJ2-7
CDR3: CASRGTSGGTKEYYEQYF
DNA: TGTGCCAGCAGGGGGACTAGCGGGGGCACAAAAGAGTACTACGAGCAGTACTTC

length: 16
D: -
size: -
V: TRBV3-1/TRBV3-2
J: TRBJ2-7
CDR3: CASSPSISQLRYEQYF
DNA: TGTGCCAGCAGCCCTTCTATTAGCCAGCTCCGCTACGAGCAGTACTTC

length: 16
D: -
size: -
V: TRBV30
J: TRBJ1-6
CDR3: CAWSVRGSSYNSPLHF
DNA: TGTGCCTGGAGTGTACGAGGGAGCTCCTATAATTCACCCCTCCACTTT

length: 14
D: TRBD1
size: -
V: TRBV6-6
J: TRBJ1-2
CDR3: CASMGQGASYGYTF
DNA: TGTGCCAGCATGGGACAGGGGGCTTCCTATGGCTACACCTTC

length: 15
D: TRBD1
size: few
V: TRBV27
J: TRBJ1-6
CDR3: CASRPYRGDNSPLHF
DNA: TGTGCCAGCAGGCCATACAGGGGTGATAATTCACCCCTCCACTTT

length: 16
D: TRBD1
size: -
V: TRBV7-8
J: TRBJ2-1
CDR3: CASSLETAQGYNEQFF
DNA: TGTGCCAGCAGCTTAGAAACGGCACAGGGGTACAATGAGCAGTTCTTC

length: 15
D: TRBD1
size: many
V: TRBV27
J: TRBJ1-2
CDR3: CASSPKTGVVYGYTF
DNA: TGTGCCAGCAGTCCCAAGACAGGGGTGGTCTATGGCTACACCTTC

length: 13
D: TRBD2
size: -
V: TRBV6-5
J: TRBJ2-7
CDR3: CASSGLASREQYF
DNA: TGTGCCAGCAGCGGACTAGCTTCCCGCGAGCAGTACTTC

length: 12
D: -
size: -
V: TRBV28
J: TRBJ2-3
CDR3: CASSFRSSTQYF
DNA: TGTGCCAGCAGTTTCCGGAGCAGTACGCAGTATTTT

length: 15
D: TRBD1
size: many
V: TRBV5-6
J: TRBJ2-3
CDR3: CASSLTGGGTDTQYF
DNA: TGTGCCAGCAGTTTGACAGGGGGAGGCACAGATACGCAGTATTTT

length: 14
D: -
size: -
V: TRBV9
J: TRBJ1-3
CDR3: CASSVLSSGNTIYF
DNA: TGTGCCAGCAGCGTCCTGTCCTCTGGAAACACCATATATTTT

length: 13
D: -
size: -
V: TRBV18
J: TRBJ1-6
CDR3: CASSPRRDSPLHF
DNA: TGTGCCAGCTCACCACGAAGAGATTCACCCCTCCACTTT

length: 13
D: -
size: -
V: TRBV20-1
J: TRBJ2-7
CDR3: CSASDGSLYEQYF
DNA: TGCAGTGCTAGTGACGGGTCCCTCTACGAGCAGTACTTC

length: 12
D: TRBD1
size: -
V: TRBV24-1
J: TRBJ2-7
CDR3: CATEGGPYEQYF
DNA: TGTGCCACCGAAGGGGGCCCCTACGAGCAGTACTTC

length: 14
D: -
size: -
V: TRBV27
J: TRBJ1-1
CDR3: CASTPAGRNTEAFF
DNA: TGTGCCAGCACCCCCGCGGGGCGGAACACTGAAGCTTTCTTT

length: 13
D: -
size: -
V: TRBV3-1/TRBV3-2
J: TRBJ1-2
CDR3: CASSQAGDYGYTF
DNA: TGTGCCAGCAGCCAAGCCGGGGACTATGGCTACACCTTC

length: 13
D: TRBD2
size: many
V: TRBV28
J: TRBJ2-7
CDR3: CASSRSGAYEQYF
DNA: TGTGCCAGCAGTCGTAGCGGGGCCTACGAGCAGTACTTC

length: 14
D: -
size: -
V: TRBV5-4
J: TRBJ1-2
CDR3: CASSLWGPNYGYTF
DNA: TGTGCCAGCAGCTTGTGGGGGCCGAACTATGGCTACACCTTC

length: 16
D: -
size: -
V: TRBV28
J: TRBJ1-1
CDR3: CASRPGENFRNTEAFF
DNA: TGTGCCAGCCGCCCGGGTGAGAACTTTCGGAACACTGAAGCTTTCTTT

length: 15
D: TRBD1
size: -
V: TRBV5-1
J: TRBJ1-1
CDR3: CASSIRGLSNTEAFF
DNA: TGCGCCAGCAGCATCAGGGGGCTTTCGAACACTGAAGCTTTCTTT

length: 14
D: TRBD2
size: -
V: TRBV10-3
J: TRBJ2-1
CDR3: CAIRLGGSDNEQFF
DNA: TGTGCCATCAGGCTCGGCGGGAGCGACAATGAGCAGTTCTTC

length: 14
D: -
size: -
V: TRBV4-1
J: TRBJ1-2
CDR3: CASSQEKGREGYTF
DNA: TGCGCCAGCAGCCAAGAGAAAGGGCGGGAGGGCTATACCTTC

length: 13
D: -
size: once
V: TRBV27
J: TRBJ1-2
CDR3: CASSFTGSGGYTF
DNA: TGTGCCAGCAGTTTTACAGGGTCGGGCGGCTACACCTTC

length: 15
D: -
size: -
V: TRBV10-2
J: TRBJ1-5
CDR3: CASSERPGSNQPQHF
DNA: TGCGCCAGCAGTGAGCGTCCGGGTAGCAATCAGCCCCAGCATTTT

length: 15
D: -
size: -
V: TRBV6-5
J: TRBJ1-1
CDR3: CASRRAVGMDTEAFF
DNA: TGTGCCAGCAGGCGGGCCGTAGGTATGGACACTGAAGCTTTCTTT